These 10 T cell receptor beta chains were all obtained from the same sample, sequenced in a study of blood T cell repertoires in COVID-19. The method was immunoSEQ multiplex PCR; TCRdb's version includes in-frame clones alone and lacks a portion of them. The profile shows just under 100,000 clones, around 84% of them singletons. Sequencing was carried out using peripheral blood. These receptors all stem from a woman aged 55-69 years in a cohort sampled during active or convalescent COVID-19.

V gene TRBV24-1 combines with J gene TRBJ1-2, with D unclear. Trimming left V 4 bases short and J 6 bases short, with 17 bases between. The CDR3 length is 15 residues. Germline CDR1 is KGHDR and CDR2 is SFDVKD. The CDR3 is CATSDPGSTGDGYTF. The CDR3 region has the DNA TGTGCCACCAGTGACCCGGGGTCCACCGGGGATGGCTACACCTTC.

This clone was detected only once. The CDR3 DNA is TGTGCCAGCAGCCAAGTGGGAGCGGGAGGGTCTTACGAGCAGTACTTC. Translated, it gives CASSQVGAGGSYEQYF. This chain joins TRBV4-2 and TRBJ2-7; TRBD2 agrees at 10 bases. Trimming cost V 1 base and J 4 bases; bases outside gene matches: 7. From germline, CDR1 is LGHNA and CDR2 YNFKEQ. The CDR3 has 16 amino acids.

The chain joins TRBV6-5 to TRBJ1-3; TRBD1 matches at 7 bases. Germline values: CDR1 MNHEY, CDR2 SVGAGI. This CDR3 is 16 amino acids long. J gave up 0 bases and V 4 bases, and 6 bases lay outside the gene matches. The CDR3 is CASSLWAGGSGNTIYF. For the CDR3, the DNA is TGTGCCAGCAGTTTGTGGGCAGGGGGCTCTGGAAACACCATATATTTT.

The J gene is TRBJ2-3, the V gene TRBV27; D is undetermined. V was pared by 2 bases and J by 0 bases, with 3 bases between. The CDR3 runs to 13 residues. The germline V gene has CDR1 MNHEY and CDR2 SMNVEV (reference sequence). The CDR3 DNA reads TGTGCCAGCAGTTTAACTAGCACAGATACGCAGTATTTT. Amino acids: CASSLTSTDTQYF.

The genes are TRBV12-2 and TRBJ2-7; the table's D gene call, TRBD1, was not cross checked with the DNA. TRBV12-2 is a pseudogene. This CDR3 contains 14 residues. CDR3 amino acids: CASRPSGHPYEQYF. As DNA, the CDR3 is TGTGCAAGTCGCCCCTCAGGACACCCTTACGAGCAGTACTTC.

This CDR3 is CASGLVREHGAIKIIYGYTF. In DNA form, the CDR3 reads TGTGCTAGTGGTTTGGTACGGGAGCACGGGGCCATTAAGATTATCTATGGCTACACCTTC. The rearrangement uses TRBV12-5 and TRBJ1-2; D may be TRBD1 (5 bases). V was trimmed by 0 bases and J by 4 bases, leaving 27 bases between them. The CDR3 extends over 20 amino acids. Germline values: CDR1 LGHNT, CDR2 FRNRAP.

CDR3 sequence (DNA): TGTGCCTGGAGTATCCTCACCGGGAATTCACCCCTCCACTTT. Protein: CAWSILTGNSPLHF. The chain uses TRBV30 and TRBJ1-6; D gene unclear. The CDR3 runs to 14 residues. V lost 2 bases to trimming and J lost 7 bases, with 12 bases between them. Looked up from germline, CDR1 is GTSNPN and CDR2 is SVGIG (reference sequence).

The chain combines TRBV3-1 (or the pseudogene TRBV3-2) with TRBJ1-2, with 10 nucleotides matching TRBD1. The CDR3 consists of 16 residues. The V gene end was trimmed by 3 bases and the J gene end by 7 bases; junction bases not matched to a gene: 11. CDR1 LGHDT and CDR2 YNNKEL come from the germline V gene (reference sequence). This CDR3 reads CASSQGPDRGRPGYTF. As DNA, the CDR3 is TGTGCCAGCAGCCAGGGGCCCGACAGGGGGCGGCCTGGCTACACCTTC.

V and J are TRBV4-2 and TRBJ2-7; the match to TRBD2 covers 9 bases. The V and J ends lost 3 bases and 2 bases, in that order; junction bases with no gene match: 8. CDR1 and CDR2 (germline): LGHNA, YNFKEQ. This CDR3 is built from 16 residues. CDR3 protein: CASSQTPGLAAYEQYF. CDR3 DNA sequence: TGTGCCAGCAGCCAGACCCCGGGACTAGCAGCCTACGAGCAGTACTTC.

V and J are TRBV6-5 and TRBJ2-2; D perhaps matches TRBD1 (7 bases). Germline lookup yields CDR1 MNHEY and CDR2 SVGAGI. Trimming cost V 2 bases and J 7 bases, with 17 bases left between them. CDR3 length equals 16 residues. The CDR3: CASSYVGGTVNGELFF. The CDR3 region has the DNA TGTGCCAGCAGTTACGTAGGAGGGACAGTCAACGGGGAGCTGTTTTTT.